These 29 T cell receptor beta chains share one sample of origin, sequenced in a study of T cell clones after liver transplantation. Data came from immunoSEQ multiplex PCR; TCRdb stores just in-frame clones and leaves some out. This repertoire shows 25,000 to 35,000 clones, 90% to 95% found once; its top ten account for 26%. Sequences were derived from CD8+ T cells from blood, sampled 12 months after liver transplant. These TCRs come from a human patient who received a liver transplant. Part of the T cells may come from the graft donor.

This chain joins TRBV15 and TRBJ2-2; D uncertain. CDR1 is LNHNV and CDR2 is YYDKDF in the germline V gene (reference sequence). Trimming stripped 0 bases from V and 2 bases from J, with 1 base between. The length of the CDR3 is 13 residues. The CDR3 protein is CATSRDNTGELFF. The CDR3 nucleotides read TGTGCCACCAGCAGAGATAACACCGGGGAGCTGTTTTTT.

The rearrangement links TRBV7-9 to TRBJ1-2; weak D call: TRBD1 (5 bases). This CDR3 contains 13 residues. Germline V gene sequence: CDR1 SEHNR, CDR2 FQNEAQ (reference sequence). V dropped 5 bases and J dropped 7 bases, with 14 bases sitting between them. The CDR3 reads CASSQSAQAGYTF. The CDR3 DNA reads TGTGCCAGCAGCCAATCGGCACAGGCTGGCTACACCTTC.

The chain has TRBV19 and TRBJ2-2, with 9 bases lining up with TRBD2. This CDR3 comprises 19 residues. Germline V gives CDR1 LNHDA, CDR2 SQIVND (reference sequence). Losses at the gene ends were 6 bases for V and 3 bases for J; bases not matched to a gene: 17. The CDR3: CASRDRDSNSGRDTGELFF. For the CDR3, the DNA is TGTGCCAGTAGGGACCGGGACAGCAATAGCGGGAGAGACACCGGGGAGCTGTTTTTT.

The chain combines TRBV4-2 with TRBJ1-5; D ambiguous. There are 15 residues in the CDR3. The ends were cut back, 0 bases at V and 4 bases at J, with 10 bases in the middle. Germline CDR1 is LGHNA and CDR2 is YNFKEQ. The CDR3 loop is CASSQEMGGNQPQHF. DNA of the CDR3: TGTGCCAGCAGCCAAGAGATGGGCGGTAATCAGCCCCAGCATTTT.

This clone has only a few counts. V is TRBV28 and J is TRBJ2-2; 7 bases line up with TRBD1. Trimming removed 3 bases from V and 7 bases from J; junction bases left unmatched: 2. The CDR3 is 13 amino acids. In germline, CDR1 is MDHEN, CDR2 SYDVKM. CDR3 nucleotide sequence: TGTGCCAGCAGTTTGAGGGGGCGCGGGGAGCTGTTTTTT. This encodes CASSLRGRGELFF.

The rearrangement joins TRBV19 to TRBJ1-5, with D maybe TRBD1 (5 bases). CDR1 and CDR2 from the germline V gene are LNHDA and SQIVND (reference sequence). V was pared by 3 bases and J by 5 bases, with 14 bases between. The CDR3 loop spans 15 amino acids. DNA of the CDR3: TGTGCCAGTAGTATGGCAGACCTGGGGGATCAGCCCCAGCATTTT. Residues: CASSMADLGDQPQHF.

The CDR3 DNA follows: TGCGCCAGCAGCCAAGGCGCGGCTGGGCAACAAGAAAAACTGTTTTTT. As protein: CASSQGAAGQQEKLFF. The genes are TRBV4-1 and TRBJ1-4; D is uncertain. The CDR3 runs to 16 residues. Between the trimmed V and J ends, which lost 1 base and 8 bases, there was a span of 17 bases. CDR1 and CDR2 from the germline V gene are MGHRA and YSYEKL.

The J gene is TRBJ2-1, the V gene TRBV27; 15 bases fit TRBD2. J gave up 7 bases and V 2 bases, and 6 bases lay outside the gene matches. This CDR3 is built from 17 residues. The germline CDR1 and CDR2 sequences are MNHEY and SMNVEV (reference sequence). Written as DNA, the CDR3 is TGTGCCAGCAGTTTAGAGGCGGGACTAGCGGGAGGTAATGAGCAGTTCTTC. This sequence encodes CASSLEAGLAGGNEQFF.

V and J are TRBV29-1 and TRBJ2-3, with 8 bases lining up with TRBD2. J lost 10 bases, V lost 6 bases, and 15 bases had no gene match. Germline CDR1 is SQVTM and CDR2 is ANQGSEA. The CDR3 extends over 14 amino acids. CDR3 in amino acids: CSVSGTSDLSAQYF. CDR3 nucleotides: TGCAGCGTCAGTGGGACTAGTGATCTCAGTGCGCAGTATTTT.

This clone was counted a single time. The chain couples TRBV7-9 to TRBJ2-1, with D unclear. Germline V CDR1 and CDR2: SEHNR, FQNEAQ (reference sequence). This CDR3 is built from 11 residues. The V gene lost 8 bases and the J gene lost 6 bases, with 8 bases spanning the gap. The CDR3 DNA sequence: TGTGCCAGCCCGTGGGGCAATGAGCAGTTCTTC. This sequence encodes CASPWGNEQFF.

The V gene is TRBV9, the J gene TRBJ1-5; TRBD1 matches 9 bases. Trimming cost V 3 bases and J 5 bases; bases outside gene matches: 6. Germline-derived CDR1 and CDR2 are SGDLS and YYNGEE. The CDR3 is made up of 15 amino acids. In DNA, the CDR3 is TGTGCCAGCAGCGAGGGGGGACAGGGCGATCAGCCCCAGCATTTT. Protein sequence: CASSEGGQGDQPQHF.

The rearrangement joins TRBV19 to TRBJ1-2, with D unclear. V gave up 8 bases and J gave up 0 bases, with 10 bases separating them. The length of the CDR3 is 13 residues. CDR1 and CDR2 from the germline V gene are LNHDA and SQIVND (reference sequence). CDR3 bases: TGTGCCAGTGGGCAGCTTTCTAACTATGGCTACACCTTC. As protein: CASGQLSNYGYTF. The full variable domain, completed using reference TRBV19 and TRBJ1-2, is DGGITQSPKYLFRKEGQNVTLSCEQNLNHDAMYWYRQDPGQGLRLIYYSQIVNDFQKGDIAEGYSVSREKKESFPLTVTSAQKNPTAFYLCASGQLSNYGYTFGSGTRLTVV.

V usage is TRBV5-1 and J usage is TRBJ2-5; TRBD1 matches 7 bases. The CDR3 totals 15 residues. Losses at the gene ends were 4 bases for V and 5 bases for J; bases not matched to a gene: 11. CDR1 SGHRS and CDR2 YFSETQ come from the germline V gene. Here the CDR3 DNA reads TGCGCCAGCAGCAACATGGGACAGCTTTCGGAGACCCAGTACTTC. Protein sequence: CASSNMGQLSETQYF.

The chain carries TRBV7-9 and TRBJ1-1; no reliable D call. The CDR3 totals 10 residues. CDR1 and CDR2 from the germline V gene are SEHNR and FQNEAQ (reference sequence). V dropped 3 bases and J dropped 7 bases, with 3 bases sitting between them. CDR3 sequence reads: CASSFFEAFF. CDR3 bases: TGTGCCAGCAGCTTTTTTGAAGCTTTCTTT.

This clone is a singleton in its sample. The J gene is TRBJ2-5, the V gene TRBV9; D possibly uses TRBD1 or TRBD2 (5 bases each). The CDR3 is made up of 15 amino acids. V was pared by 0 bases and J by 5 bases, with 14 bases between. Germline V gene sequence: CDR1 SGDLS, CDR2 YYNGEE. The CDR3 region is CASSVAGTGIETQYF. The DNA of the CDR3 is TGTGCCAGCAGCGTAGCCGGGACGGGGATCGAGACCCAGTACTTC.

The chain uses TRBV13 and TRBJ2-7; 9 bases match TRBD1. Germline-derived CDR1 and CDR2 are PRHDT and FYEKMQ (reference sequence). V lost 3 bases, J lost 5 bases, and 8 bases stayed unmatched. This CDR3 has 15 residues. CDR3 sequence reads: CASSFRQGVMDEQYF. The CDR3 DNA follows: TGTGCCAGCAGCTTCCGACAGGGGGTGATGGACGAGCAGTACTTC. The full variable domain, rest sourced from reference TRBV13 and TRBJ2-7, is AAGVIQSPRHLIKEKRETATLKCYPIPRHDTVYWYQQGPGQDPQFLISFYEKMQSDKGSIPDRFSAQQFSDYHSELNMSSLELGDSALYFCASSFRQGVMDEQYFGPGTRLTVT.

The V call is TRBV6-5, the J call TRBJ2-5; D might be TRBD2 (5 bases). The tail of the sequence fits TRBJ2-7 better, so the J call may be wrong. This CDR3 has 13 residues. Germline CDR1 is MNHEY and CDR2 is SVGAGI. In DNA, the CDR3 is TGTGCCAGCAGTTACTCCAGCGGCGGCGAGCAGTACTTC. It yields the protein CASSYSSGGEQYF.

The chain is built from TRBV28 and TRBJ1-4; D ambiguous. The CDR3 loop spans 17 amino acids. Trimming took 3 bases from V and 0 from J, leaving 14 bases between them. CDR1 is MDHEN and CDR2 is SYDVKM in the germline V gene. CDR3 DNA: TGTGCCAGCAGTTTCCCACCCCCTAGGACAACTAATGAAAAACTGTTTTTT. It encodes CASSFPPPRTTNEKLFF.

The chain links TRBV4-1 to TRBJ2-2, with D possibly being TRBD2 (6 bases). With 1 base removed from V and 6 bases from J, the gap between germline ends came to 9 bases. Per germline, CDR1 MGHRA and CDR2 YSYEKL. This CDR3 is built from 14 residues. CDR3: CASSQASGSGELFF. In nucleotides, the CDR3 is TGCGCCAGCAGCCAAGCCAGCGGGTCCGGGGAGCTGTTTTTT.

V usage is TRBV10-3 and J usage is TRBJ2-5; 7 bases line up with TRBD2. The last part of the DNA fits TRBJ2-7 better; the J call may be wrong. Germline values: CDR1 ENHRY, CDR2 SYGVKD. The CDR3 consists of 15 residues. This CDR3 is CAISESAGFPYEQYF. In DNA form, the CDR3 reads TGTGCCATCAGTGAGTCAGCGGGGTTCCCCTACGAGCAGTACTTC.

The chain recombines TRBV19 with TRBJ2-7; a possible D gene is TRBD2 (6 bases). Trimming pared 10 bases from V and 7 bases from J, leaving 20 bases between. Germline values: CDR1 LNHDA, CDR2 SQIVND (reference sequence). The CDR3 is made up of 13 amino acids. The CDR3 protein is CATPPAGTGEQYF. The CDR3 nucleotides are TGTGCCACCCCGCCCGCAGGGACTGGAGAGCAGTACTTC.

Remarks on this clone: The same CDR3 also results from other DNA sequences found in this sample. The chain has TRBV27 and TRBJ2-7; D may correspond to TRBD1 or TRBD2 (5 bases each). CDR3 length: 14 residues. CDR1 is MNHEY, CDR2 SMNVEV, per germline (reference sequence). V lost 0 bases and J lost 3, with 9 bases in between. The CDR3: CASSLSGGGYEQYF. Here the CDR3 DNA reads TGTGCCAGCAGTTTATCTGGGGGTGGCTACGAGCAGTACTTC.

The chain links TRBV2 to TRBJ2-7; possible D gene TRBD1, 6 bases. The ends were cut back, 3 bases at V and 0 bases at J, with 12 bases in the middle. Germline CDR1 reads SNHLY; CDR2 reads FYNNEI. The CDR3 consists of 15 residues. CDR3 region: CASSDWGLSSYEQYF. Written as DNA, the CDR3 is TGTGCCAGCAGTGACTGGGGGCTCTCCTCCTACGAGCAGTACTTC.

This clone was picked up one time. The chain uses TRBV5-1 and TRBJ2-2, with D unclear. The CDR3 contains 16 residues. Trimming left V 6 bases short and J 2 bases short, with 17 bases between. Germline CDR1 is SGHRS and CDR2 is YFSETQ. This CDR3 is CASTLSRSSNTGELFF. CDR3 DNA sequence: TGCGCCAGCACCCTATCCCGGTCCTCAAACACCGGGGAGCTGTTTTTT.

CDR3 sequence (DNA): TGCAGCGTCGACTACAGGGGAAAGAACACTGAAGCTTTCTTT. Its protein product is CSVDYRGKNTEAFF. The genes are TRBV29-1 and TRBJ1-1; 7 positions match TRBD1. CDR1 is SQVTM and CDR2 is ANQGSEA in the germline V gene. V shed 6 bases, J shed 1 base, and the junction held 8 bases outside the gene matches. The CDR3 loop spans 14 amino acids.

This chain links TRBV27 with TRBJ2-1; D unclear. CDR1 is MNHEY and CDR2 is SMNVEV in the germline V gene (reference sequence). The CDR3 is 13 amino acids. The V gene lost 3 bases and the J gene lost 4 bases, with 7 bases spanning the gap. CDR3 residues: CASSFSVYNEQFF. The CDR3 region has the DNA TGTGCCAGCAGTTTCTCGGTATACAATGAGCAGTTCTTC.

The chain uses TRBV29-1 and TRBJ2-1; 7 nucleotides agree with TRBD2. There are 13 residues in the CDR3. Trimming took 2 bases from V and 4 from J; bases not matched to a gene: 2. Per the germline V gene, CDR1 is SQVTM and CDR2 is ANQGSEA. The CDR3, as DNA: TGCAGCGTTGAAACTAGCGCGTACAATGAGCAGTTCTTC. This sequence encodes CSVETSAYNEQFF.

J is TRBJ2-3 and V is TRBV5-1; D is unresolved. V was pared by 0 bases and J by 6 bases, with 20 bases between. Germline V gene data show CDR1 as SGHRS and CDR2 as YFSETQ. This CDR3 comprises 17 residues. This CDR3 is CASSLELTATSGDTQYF. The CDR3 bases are TGCGCCAGCAGCTTGGAGTTAACAGCTACATCTGGGGATACGCAGTATTTT.

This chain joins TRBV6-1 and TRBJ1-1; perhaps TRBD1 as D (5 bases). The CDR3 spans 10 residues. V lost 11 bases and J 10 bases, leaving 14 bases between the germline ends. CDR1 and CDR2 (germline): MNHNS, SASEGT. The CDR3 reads CALQGRPAFF. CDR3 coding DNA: TGTGCCCTTCAGGGTCGTCCAGCTTTCTTT.